This T cell receptor beta chain derives from a study of blood T cell repertoires in COVID-19. Study overall: Specimens from acute and convalescent COVID-19 originated in the United States, Italy and Spain. Sample material is recorded as cDNA or gDNA derived from T cells, B-cell-depleted T cells, or PBMCs.

Germline CDR1 KGHSH, CDR2 LQKENI. This CDR3 has 15 residues. The V segment lost 3 bases and the J segment 6 bases; nucleotides outside the gene matches: 6. As handled by the study authors: Amplified reference gene primers provided the basis for estimating nucleated cell counts. Measured with immunoSEQ multiplex PCR; TCRdb has only the in-frame clones, and not every one. Clone size and the V and J calls come from that table; the DNA yielded D and trimming. The sample lists about 300,000 clones; nearly 90% were seen once. Seattle researchers signed up patients amid active infection and tracked them longitudinally.

This chain connects TRBV18 to TRBJ2-1; 9 positions agree with TRBD1. The material sequenced was peripheral blood. The TCR comes from a woman aged 25 to 39 with COVID-19, enrolled during active disease. CDR3 loop: CASSPGTGRVNEQFF. CDR3 sequence (DNA): TGTGCCAGCTCACCTGGGACAGGGAGAGTCAATGAGCAGTTCTTC.